The next 8 T cell receptor beta chains were all read from a single sample in a study of shared clonotypes between healthy human individuals. Clones were read by immunoSEQ multiplex PCR, and TCRdb kept only the in-frame ones, dropping some. The table has around 700,000 clones, around 67% seen once; the top ten hold about 1.8%. Sequenced: memory CD4+ T cells sorted from blood. The subset denotes: CD45RA-negative fraction. Source of these receptors: a woman in her 30s in good health.

This clone was seen repeatedly, ten times or more. The chain uses TRBV19 and TRBJ1-2; perhaps TRBD1 as D (6 bases). Deletions cut 8 bases from V and 1 base from J, with 20 bases between. The CDR3 spans 16 residues. Per germline, CDR1 LNHDA and CDR2 SQIVND (reference sequence). The CDR3 sequence is CASFPPGKGGNYGYTF. In DNA form, the CDR3 reads TGTGCCAGTTTCCCCCCGGGAAAGGGGGGTAACTATGGCTACACCTTC. Full variable domain (outside the CDR3, taken from reference TRBV19 and TRBJ1-2): DGGITQSPKYLFRKEGQNVTLSCEQNLNHDAMYWYRQDPGQGLRLIYYSQIVNDFQKGDIAEGYSVSREKKESFPLTVTSAQKNPTAFYLCASFPPGKGGNYGYTFGSGTRLTVV.

This chain connects TRBV5-1 to TRBJ1-1; D may be TRBD1 (5 bases). CDR1 and CDR2 from the germline V gene are SGHRS and YFSETQ. The CDR3 is 12 amino acids. Between the trimmed V and J ends, which lost 3 bases and 6 bases, there was a span of 9 bases. The CDR3 coding sequence is TGCGCCAGCAGCTGGGGGAGGGCTGAAGCTTTCTTT. This codes for CASSWGRAEAFF.

The gene calls are TRBV20-1 and TRBJ2-5; D remains ambiguous. V lost 3 bases and J lost 6, with 8 bases in between. The germline gives CDR1 DFQATT, CDR2 SNEGSKA (reference sequence). The CDR3 covers 11 residues. The CDR3 loop reads CSASYRKTQYF. DNA for the CDR3: TGCAGTGCTAGTTATAGGAAGACCCAGTACTTC.

This clone was counted a few times. This chain links TRBV9 with TRBJ1-4, with 9 bases that match TRBD1. The V segment lost 0 bases and the J segment 7 bases; nucleotides outside the gene matches: 7. Germline V CDR1 and CDR2: SGDLS, YYNGEE. CDR3 size: 16 residues. The CDR3 spells CASSVGTGQGGEKLFF. CDR3 DNA: TGTGCCAGCAGCGTAGGGACGGGACAGGGAGGTGAAAAACTGTTTTTT.

This sequence joins TRBV30 and TRBJ2-6; no clear D gene. This CDR3 contains 17 residues. With 4 bases removed from V and 0 bases from J, the gap between germline ends came to 16 bases. The germline V gene has CDR1 GTSNPN and CDR2 SVGIG (reference sequence). CDR3 sequence: CAWNPALTSSGANVLTF. DNA for the CDR3: TGTGCCTGGAACCCGGCCCTGACAAGCTCTGGGGCCAACGTCCTGACTTTC.

V usage is TRBV30 and J usage is TRBJ2-3; TRBD2 aligns across 9 bases. There are 15 residues in the CDR3. Germline assignment: CDR1 GTSNPN and CDR2 SVGIG (reference sequence). The trim removed 3 bases at V and 5 bases at J, leaving 9 bases unmatched. Here the CDR3 reads CAWRSLAGVVDTQYF. For the CDR3, the DNA is TGTGCCTGGAGATCATTAGCGGGAGTGGTAGATACGCAGTATTTT.

This chain uses TRBV19 with TRBJ1-5; TRBD1 might be the D (6 bases). This CDR3 comprises 19 residues. Germline V gene data show CDR1 as LNHDA and CDR2 as SQIVND (reference sequence). V lost 5 bases and J lost 0, with 23 bases in between. The CDR3 DNA reads TGTGCCAGTAGTCCCCGAGGACAGCCTTTTCCCTATAGCAATCAGCCCCAGCATTTT. It translates to CASSPRGQPFPYSNQPQHF.

The rearrangement uses TRBV6-1 and TRBJ2-3; the D gene is possibly TRBD1 (6 bases). This CDR3 comprises 18 residues. The ends were cut back, 4 bases at V and 0 bases at J, with 20 bases in the middle. Germline V gives CDR1 MNHNS, CDR2 SASEGT. Here the CDR3 reads CASSGLQRGTSSTDTQYF. The CDR3 DNA sequence: TGTGCCAGCAGTGGACTCCAAAGGGGGACCTCTAGCACAGATACGCAGTATTTT.